Presented here are 25 T cell receptor beta chains from one specimen sequenced in a study of blood T cell repertoires in COVID-19. Sequencing was performed with immunoSEQ multiplex PCR; in TCRdb, only in-frame clones are kept and a portion is missing. The table shows about 210,000 clones, with around 80% occurring only once. Material for sequencing was peripheral blood. These receptors were collected from a woman between 40 and 50 years old with acute or convalescent COVID-19.

In regard to this clone: Other DNA sequences in this specimen translate into the identical CDR3. The V and J genes are TRBV2 and TRBJ1-2; TRBD1 matches at 7 bases. V gave up 6 bases and J gave up 2 bases; unmatched junction bases: 6. Germline assignment: CDR1 SNHLY and CDR2 FYNNEI. There are 14 residues in the CDR3. CDR3 sequence reads: CASSRQGNNYGYTF. The DNA of the CDR3 is TGTGCCAGCAGCCGACAGGGTAACAACTATGGCTACACCTTC.

The V gene is TRBV10-3, the J gene TRBJ2-1; tentatively, D is TRBD2 (6 bases). Trimming took off 2 bases at V and 6 bases at J, with 11 bases between the two ends. CDR3 length: 14 residues. Germline-derived CDR1 and CDR2 are ENHRY and SYGVKD. The CDR3 here is CAISESMGGNEQFF. The DNA for the CDR3 is TGTGCCATCAGTGAGAGCATGGGAGGCAATGAGCAGTTCTTC.

J is TRBJ2-3 and V is TRBV19, with D maybe TRBD2 (5 bases). Per germline, CDR1 LNHDA and CDR2 SQIVND (reference sequence). Trimming removed 8 bases at V and 2 bases at J, with 11 bases between. This CDR3 region has 13 residues. The CDR3 nucleotides read TGTGCCAGTTCTAGCTCCTCCACAGATACGCAGTATTTT. Encoded protein: CASSSSSTDTQYF. Full variable domain (remainder filled in from reference TRBV19 and TRBJ2-3): DGGITQSPKYLFRKEGQNVTLSCEQNLNHDAMYWYRQDPGQGLRLIYYSQIVNDFQKGDIAEGYSVSREKKESFPLTVTSAQKNPTAFYLCASSSSSTDTQYFGPGTRLTVL.

The genes are TRBV4-2 and TRBJ1-2; D is unresolved. The germline gives CDR1 LGHNA, CDR2 YNFKEQ. Trimming removed 0 bases from V and 8 bases from J, with 10 bases in between. The CDR3 runs to 13 residues. CDR3 amino acids: CASSQEVRVGYTF. Written as DNA, the CDR3 is TGTGCCAGCAGCCAAGAGGTGAGGGTGGGCTACACCTTC.

This clone is a singleton in its sample. This chain joins TRBV27 and TRBJ2-2; TRBD2 is a possible D gene (6 bases). V lost 5 bases to trimming and J lost 8 bases, with 15 bases between them. The CDR3 runs 14 residues. Germline V gives CDR1 MNHEY, CDR2 SMNVEV (reference sequence). The chain's CDR3 is CASSAAGPFGELFF. The CDR3 nucleotides are TGTGCCAGCAGTGCTGCGGGGCCGTTTGGGGAGCTGTTTTTT.

This clone occurred a few times. The gene calls are TRBV10-1 and TRBJ2-2; D perhaps matches TRBD1 (5 bases). Trimming shortened V by 3 bases and J by 6 bases, and 20 bases separated the two germline ends. The CDR3 spans 17 residues. CDR1 and CDR2 (germline): WNHNN, SYGVQD (reference sequence). The DNA of the CDR3 is TGCGCCAGCAGTGACATGTCTCGGACATGTCTAGCCGGGGAGCTGTTTTTT. Its translation: CASSDMSRTCLAGELFF.

This clone was detected ten times or more. The genes are TRBV9 and TRBJ2-3; the D is unclear. V was trimmed by 3 bases and J by 6 bases, leaving 11 bases between them. This CDR3 spans 13 amino acids. The V gene's germline CDR1 is SGDLS and CDR2 YYNGEE. The DNA of the CDR3 is TGTGCCAGCAGCGCCCTCACCAGGGATACGCAGTATTTT. Translating it yields CASSALTRDTQYF.

This rearrangement joins TRBV3-1 (or the pseudogene TRBV3-2) to TRBJ1-5; D is possibly TRBD1 (5 bases). There are 17 residues in the CDR3. Trimming left V 4 bases short and J 4 bases short, with 20 bases between. Germline V gene lookup returns CDR1 LGHDT and CDR2 YNNKEL (reference sequence). The chain's CDR3 is CASSPRKQWGVNQPQHF. The CDR3 DNA sequence: TGTGCCAGCAGCCCCCGAAAGCAGTGGGGGGTTAATCAGCCCCAGCATTTT.

This clone is a singleton in its sample. The V and J genes are TRBV19 and TRBJ2-7; 8 nucleotides line up with TRBD1. This CDR3 spans 14 amino acids. CDR1 is LNHDA and CDR2 is SQIVND in the germline V gene (reference sequence). Unmatched junction bases numbered 8, after V lost 4 bases and J lost 6 bases. CDR3 in DNA: TGTGCCAGTAGTACCGGACAGGGAGTGTTCGAGCAGTACTTC. This encodes CASSTGQGVFEQYF.

The rearrangement links TRBV27 to TRBJ2-7, with TRBD1 identical over 12 bases. The V gene end was trimmed by 6 bases and the J gene end by 9 bases; junction bases not matched to a gene: 15. The CDR3 has 16 residues. From germline, CDR1 is MNHEY and CDR2 SMNVEV (reference sequence). In DNA form, the CDR3 reads TGTGCCAGCAGGGGGGTCATGCCGGGACAGGGGGCAGGGCAGTACTTC. It codes for CASRGVMPGQGAGQYF.

The chain employs TRBV2 and TRBJ1-1, with TRBD1 matching 7 bases. Germline V gene lookup returns CDR1 SNHLY and CDR2 FYNNEI. The V and J ends lost 5 bases and 1 base, in that order; junction bases with no gene match: 4. The length of the CDR3 is 14 residues. CDR3 in DNA: TGTGCCAGCAGTTCTCGACAGGGGAACACTGAAGCTTTCTTT. Translating gives CASSSRQGNTEAFF.

The chain carries TRBV10-3 and TRBJ2-5; TRBD2 agrees at 9 bases. The CDR3 has 16 amino acids. Germline V gene data show CDR1 as ENHRY and CDR2 as SYGVKD. J was trimmed by 1 base and V by 2 bases; bases with no gene match: 5. The CDR3 here is CAISELAGSLQETQYF. CDR3 DNA sequence: TGTGCCATCAGTGAGCTAGCGGGGAGCCTCCAAGAGACCCAGTACTTC.

J is TRBJ2-2 and V is TRBV5-4, with 8 bases that match TRBD2. CDR3 size: 16 residues. Unmatched junction bases numbered 12, after V lost 4 bases and J lost 7 bases. From germline, CDR1 is SGHNT and CDR2 YYREEE (reference sequence). The CDR3 protein is CASSPTGTSILGELFF. CDR3 in DNA: TGTGCCAGCAGCCCCACCGGGACTAGTATACTCGGGGAGCTGTTTTTT.

The chain is built from TRBV5-4 and TRBJ2-5, with 7 bases that match TRBD1. The CDR3 totals 15 residues. V gave up 0 bases and J gave up 2 bases; unmatched junction bases: 4. Germline V gene lookup returns CDR1 SGHNT and CDR2 YYREEE (reference sequence). CDR3 in amino acids: CASSLEDREQETQYF. In DNA form, the CDR3 reads TGTGCCAGCAGCTTGGAAGACAGGGAGCAAGAGACCCAGTACTTC.

This chain links TRBV10-3 with TRBJ2-3, with 11 bases fitting TRBD2. This CDR3 has 16 residues. After removal of 0 bases from V and 3 bases from J, the junction contained 2 bases not matched to a gene. CDR1 and CDR2 (germline): ENHRY, SYGVKD. CDR3 residues: CAISESRLAGTDTQYF. The CDR3 nucleotides are TGTGCCATCAGTGAGTCCCGACTAGCGGGGACAGATACGCAGTATTTT.

The rearrangement uses TRBV12-3 or TRBV12-4 and TRBJ2-2; the D gene is possibly TRBD2 (6 bases). The CDR3 runs 13 residues. The V and J ends lost 11 bases and 4 bases respectively, with 14 bases between them. Here the CDR3 reads CAVRGGFTGELFF. CDR3 DNA sequence: TGTGCCGTTAGGGGAGGATTCACCGGGGAGCTGTTTTTT.

The chain combines TRBV7-2 with TRBJ2-1; 10 bases fit TRBD1. The CDR3 is made up of 18 amino acids. The junction had 12 bases not matched to a gene; V was cut back by 1 base and J by 6 bases. Germline CDR1 is SGHTA and CDR2 is FQGNSA. CDR3 sequence (DNA): TGTGCCAGCAGCTTAGTGGTGCTTGCGGGACAGGGGTCCAATGAGCAGTTCTTC. Translated: CASSLVVLAGQGSNEQFF. Full variable domain (missing parts from reference TRBV7-2 and TRBJ2-1): GAGVSQSPSNKVTEKGKDVELRCDPISGHTALYWYRQSLGQGLEFLIYFQGNSAPDKSGLPSDRFSAERTGGSVSTLTIQRTQQEDSAVYLCASSLVVLAGQGSNEQFFGPGTRLTVL.

The gene calls are TRBV5-1 and TRBJ1-1; TRBD1 is a possible D gene (6 bases). This CDR3 region has 14 residues. Germline V gene sequence: CDR1 SGHRS, CDR2 YFSETQ. With 0 bases removed from V and 7 bases from J, the gap between germline ends came to 13 bases. The CDR3 DNA reads as TGCGCCAGCAGCTTGGGGTCCTGGGACATTGAAGCTTTCTTT. This gives the protein CASSLGSWDIEAFF.

The rearrangement joins TRBV3-1 (or the pseudogene TRBV3-2) to TRBJ1-2; maybe TRBD1 (5 bases). This CDR3 has 14 residues. Germline V gene sequence: CDR1 LGHDT, CDR2 YNNKEL (reference sequence). The V end lost 2 bases, the J end lost 9 bases, and 16 bases lay between the germline ends. CDR3 amino acids: CASSQPGTGGSYTF. CDR3 nucleotide sequence: TGTGCCAGCAGCCAACCCGGGACGGGCGGGAGCTACACCTTC.

V is TRBV18 and J is TRBJ2-2; the D is unclear. The CDR3 runs to 14 residues. V was trimmed by 3 bases and J by 7 bases, leaving 12 bases between them. CDR1 and CDR2 from the germline V gene are KGHSH and LQKENI. CDR3 in amino acids: CASSPGQVGGELFF. The CDR3 DNA reads TGTGCCAGCTCACCTGGGCAGGTCGGCGGGGAGCTGTTTTTT.

The V call is TRBV9, the J call TRBJ2-7, with 10 bases lining up with TRBD1. There are 14 residues in the CDR3. V shed 3 bases and J 4 bases; nucleotides not matched to a gene: 4. CDR1 is SGDLS, CDR2 YYNGEE, per germline. CDR3 sequence reads: CASSEDRGPYEQYF. In nucleotides, the CDR3 is TGTGCCAGCAGCGAAGACAGGGGGCCATACGAGCAGTACTTC. The whole variable domain, remainder taken from reference TRBV9 and TRBJ2-7, is DSGVTQTPKHLITATGQRVTLRCSPRSGDLSVYWYQQSLDQGLQFLIQYYNGEERAKGNILERFSAQQFPDLHSELNLSSLELGDSALYFCASSEDRGPYEQYFGPGTRLTVT.

The chain uses TRBV5-6 and TRBJ1-4; TRBD1 aligns across 7 bases. The V segment lost 4 bases and the J segment 8 bases; nucleotides outside the gene matches: 11. CDR3 size: 15 residues. Per the germline V gene, CDR1 is SGHDT and CDR2 is YYEEEE. CDR3 amino acids: CASSKVQGRREKLFF. The DNA for the CDR3 is TGTGCCAGCAGCAAGGTACAGGGGCGGCGGGAAAAACTGTTTTTT. Full variable domain (remainder filled in from reference TRBV5-6 and TRBJ1-4): DAGVTQSPTHLIKTRGQQVTLRCSPKSGHDTVSWYQQALGQGPQFIFQYYEEEERQRGNFPDRFSGHQFPNYSSELNVNALLLGDSALYLCASSKVQGRREKLFFGSGTQLSVL.

The chain recombines TRBV6-5 with TRBJ2-1; 13 bases align to TRBD2. From germline, CDR1 is MNHEY and CDR2 SVGAGI. Trimming cost V 8 bases and J 7 bases; bases outside gene matches: 8. The CDR3 has 15 residues. CDR3: CASGLLAGGPNEQFF. The CDR3 DNA sequence: TGTGCCAGCGGACTACTAGCGGGGGGGCCGAATGAGCAGTTCTTC.

The chain joins TRBV2 to TRBJ2-1; unclear D gene. CDR1 and CDR2 from the germline V gene are SNHLY and FYNNEI. Trimming cost V 3 bases and J 0 bases, with 3 bases left between them. This CDR3 region has 13 residues. In DNA, the CDR3 is TGTGCCAGCAGTGATTACTCCTACAATGAGCAGTTCTTC. Translation gives CASSDYSYNEQFF.

This chain joins TRBV6-5 and TRBJ1-2, with a weak D call TRBD1 (5 bases). The V and J ends lost 5 bases and 0 bases respectively, with 10 bases between them. The CDR3 is 14 residues long. The germline V gene has CDR1 MNHEY and CDR2 SVGAGI. CDR3 in amino acids: CASSLGGTNYGYTF. Written as DNA, the CDR3 is TGTGCCAGCAGTCTGGGGGGGACTAACTATGGCTACACCTTC.